This TCR beta chain was observed in a study of blood T cells in healthy people across ages. Study-level results: Among long-lived donors, naive CD4+ cells were more numerous and diversity higher than in aged donors.

A second about 6 to 12 cycle PCR used barcoded and J-beta primers. TCRdb called the 5' RACE reads again in MiXCR, with one record for every CDR3 protein. The sample contains about 1.8 million distinct CDR3 sequences, around half of which appear only once. This clonotype was observed many times. Antigen unknown. The sequencing sample was made of blood. The sequence derives from a woman aged 40 to 50 in good health.

CDR3 amino acids: CASGGQGGGEQFF. The DNA for the CDR3 is TGTGCCAGCGGGGGGCAGGGGGGCGGTGAGCAGTTCTTC. The rearrangement uses TRBV6-2 or TRBV6-3 and TRBJ2-1; possibly TRBD1 for D (7 bases). This CDR3 has 13 residues. Germline V gene lookup returns CDR1 MNHEY and CDR2 SVGEGT. Trimming took 8 bases from V and 9 from J, leaving 17 bases between them.